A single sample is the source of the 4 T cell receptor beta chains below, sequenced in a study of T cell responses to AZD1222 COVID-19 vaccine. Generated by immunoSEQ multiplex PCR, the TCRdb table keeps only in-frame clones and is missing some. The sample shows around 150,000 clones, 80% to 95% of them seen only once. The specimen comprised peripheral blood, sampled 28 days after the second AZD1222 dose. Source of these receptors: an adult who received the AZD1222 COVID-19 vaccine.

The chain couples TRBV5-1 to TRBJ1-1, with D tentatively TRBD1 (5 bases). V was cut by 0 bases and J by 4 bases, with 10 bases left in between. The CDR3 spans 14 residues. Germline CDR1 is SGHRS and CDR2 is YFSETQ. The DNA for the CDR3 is TGCGCCAGCAGCTTGGGGGGCGCCGGCACTGAAGCTTTCTTT. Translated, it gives CASSLGGAGTEAFF.

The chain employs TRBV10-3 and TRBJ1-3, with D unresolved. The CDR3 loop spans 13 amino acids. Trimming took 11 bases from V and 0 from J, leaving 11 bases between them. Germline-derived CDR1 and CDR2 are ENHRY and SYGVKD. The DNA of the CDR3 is TGTGCCGTCCGTCAGGTCTCTGGAAACACCATATATTTT. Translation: CAVRQVSGNTIYF.

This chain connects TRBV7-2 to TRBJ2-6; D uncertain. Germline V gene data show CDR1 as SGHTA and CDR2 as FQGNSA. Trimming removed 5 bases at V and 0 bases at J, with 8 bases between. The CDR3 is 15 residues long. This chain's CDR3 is CASSTDGSGANVLTF. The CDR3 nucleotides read TGTGCCAGCAGCACGGACGGCTCTGGGGCCAACGTCCTGACTTTC.

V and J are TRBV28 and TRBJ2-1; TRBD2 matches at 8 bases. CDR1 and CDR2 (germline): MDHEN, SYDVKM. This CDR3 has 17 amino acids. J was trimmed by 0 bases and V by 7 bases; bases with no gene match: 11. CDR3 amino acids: CASTQLGGTSSYNEQFF. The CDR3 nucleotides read TGTGCCAGCACTCAATTGGGCGGGACTAGCTCCTACAATGAGCAGTTCTTC.